The entry below gives a single T cell receptor beta chain sequence along with its context. Its antigen is still unknown. It has no much larger one-base neighbor in the sample; base qualities were not kept. The data derive from a study of blood T cell repertoires in COVID-19 (dated by TCRdb to about 2020). General notes on the study: The collaborator samples originated in the United States, Italy and Spain and spanned the acute and convalescent phases of COVID-19. The sample metadata nearly always contained a de-identified subject ID, COVID-19 status, age in years and sex. The repertoires were released in a freely available public database meant as a resource for research on the immune response to SARS-CoV-2. The samples were drawn from two sources: the first 160 participants of the ongoing ImmuneRACE study, and 1,000 to 1,500 subjects contributed by 6 global collaborators. Deeply sampled blood TCRbeta repertoires from subjects exposed to, actively infected with, or recovered from COVID-19 were included in the dataset. HLA class I and class II types, where available, came from metadata supplied by the sample provider rather than from assay-based typing. The material from the prospective study consisted of cDNA or gDNA derived from T cells, B-cell-depleted T cells, or PBMCs.

Overall study results and their limits: The quantity of clinical and demographic metadata differed by source and by participant and was supplied without curation.

The germline V gene sets CDR1 to SGHDT and CDR2 to YYEEEE. The CDR3 sequence holds 16 residues, the cysteine and phenylalanine included. Only CDR3 DNA remains: 48 bases, in frame from the first base. The junction carries 18 bases between V and J, which are trimmed by 4 bases and 2 bases respectively. TCRbeta CDR3 regions were amplified from genomic DNA using the immunoSEQ Assay, a bias-controlled multiplex PCR. In the source study's methods: Nucleated cell counts per sample were estimated from amplification of reference gene primers within the assay. To quantify the absolute abundance of each unique TCRbeta CDR3 rearrangement, sequence reads were collapsed and filtered. For each sample, productive Simpson clonality was calculated as the square root of Simpson's diversity index over productive rearrangements. The immuneACCESS repertoire file appears here via TCRdb, limited to in-frame rearrangements. These files lack a portion of the clones; in checked studies, under half of the deficit traces to unresolved V genes, and the cause of the others is not known. V, J and clone size reflect that table, while D and trimming were determined from the DNA. Present in this sample are about 210,000 clones, approximately 90% of which were seen just once. Around 1.2% of the sample goes to the ten largest clones.

The collaborating institutions used their own protocols to collect whole blood in K2EDTA tubes. For TCRbeta analysis, collaborator samples were shipped as frozen whole blood, as isolated PBMCs, or as DNA extracted from either sample type. The chain was built from TRBV5-6 and TRBJ1-1, with TRBD1 as a weak D call on 6 bases. The clonotype was recovered from a man aged 30 to 45 with acute or convalescent COVID-19. Material: peripheral blood. The CDR3 corresponds to CASSPHAGAVNTEAFF. The bases read TGTGCCAGCAGCCCGCACGCAGGGGCGGTCAACACTGAAGCTTTCTTT.